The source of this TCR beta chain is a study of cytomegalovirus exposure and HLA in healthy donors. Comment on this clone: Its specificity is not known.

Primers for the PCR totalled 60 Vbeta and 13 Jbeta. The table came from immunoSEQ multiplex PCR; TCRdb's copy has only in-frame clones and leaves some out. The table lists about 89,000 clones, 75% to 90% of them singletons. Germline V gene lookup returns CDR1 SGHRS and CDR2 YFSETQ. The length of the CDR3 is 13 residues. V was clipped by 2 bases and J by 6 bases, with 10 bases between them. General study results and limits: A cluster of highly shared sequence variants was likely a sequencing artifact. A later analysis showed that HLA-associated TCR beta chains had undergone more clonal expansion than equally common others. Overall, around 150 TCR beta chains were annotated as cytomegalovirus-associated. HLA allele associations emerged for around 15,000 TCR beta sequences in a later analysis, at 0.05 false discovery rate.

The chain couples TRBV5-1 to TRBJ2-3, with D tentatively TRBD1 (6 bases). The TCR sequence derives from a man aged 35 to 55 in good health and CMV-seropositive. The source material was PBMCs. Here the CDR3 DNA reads TGCGCCAGCAGCTTAGGGGGTCCGGATACGCAGTATTTT. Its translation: CASSLGGPDTQYF. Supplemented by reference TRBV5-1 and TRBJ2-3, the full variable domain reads KAGVTQTPRYLIKTRGQQVTLSCSPISGHRSVSWYQQTPGQGLQFLFEYFSETQRNKGNFPGRFSGRQFSNSRSEMNVSTLELGDSALYLCASSLGGPDTQYFGPGTRLTVL.